The TCR beta chain described here comes from a study of T cell responses to AZD1222 COVID-19 vaccine. Using immunoSEQ multiplex PCR, the repertoire was profiled, and TCRdb retains in-frame clones only, with some absent. The sample has about 120,000 clones; less than 90% are singletons. The CDR3 contains 18 residues. The V end was cut by 0 bases, the J end by 0 bases, with 15 bases between. The V gene's germline CDR1 is LNHDA and CDR2 SQIVND (reference sequence). This clone was recorded a few times. The sequence came from an adult in good health. The chain has TRBV19 and TRBJ2-1; weak D call: TRBD2 (5 bases). This specimen was peripheral blood, taken on day 0 of AZD1222 vaccination. CDR3: CASSIDAAGLISYNEQFF. The CDR3 DNA reads as TGTGCCAGTAGTATAGATGCGGCGGGCCTTATCTCCTACAATGAGCAGTTCTTC.